One T cell receptor (beta chain) is described in this entry. The antigen remains undetermined. Assay used: immunoSEQ multiplex PCR; TCRdb lists only in-frame clones, some missing. The sample shows more than 50,000 clones, roughly 76% of them seen only once. Trimming shortened V by 8 bases and J by 3 bases, and 11 bases separated the two germline ends. Germline CDR1 is SNHLY and CDR2 is FYNNEI. This CDR3 spans 12 amino acids. The data were taken from a study of radiotherapy plus CTLA-4 blockade in lung cancer. Study-level points and caveats: Tumor-origin TCR clones grew in blood after radiotherapy plus ipilimumab.

The chain couples TRBV2 to TRBJ2-7, with D possibly TRBD1 on 7 matching bases. This specimen was peripheral blood, taken from a patient treated with radiotherapy plus ipilimumab. The TCR sequence derives from a human donor with non-small cell lung cancer who had a complete response to radiotherapy plus ipilimumab. The CDR3 DNA is TGTGCCAGCGGGCGGGACAGCTACGAGCAGTACTTC. Translation: CASGRDSYEQYF.